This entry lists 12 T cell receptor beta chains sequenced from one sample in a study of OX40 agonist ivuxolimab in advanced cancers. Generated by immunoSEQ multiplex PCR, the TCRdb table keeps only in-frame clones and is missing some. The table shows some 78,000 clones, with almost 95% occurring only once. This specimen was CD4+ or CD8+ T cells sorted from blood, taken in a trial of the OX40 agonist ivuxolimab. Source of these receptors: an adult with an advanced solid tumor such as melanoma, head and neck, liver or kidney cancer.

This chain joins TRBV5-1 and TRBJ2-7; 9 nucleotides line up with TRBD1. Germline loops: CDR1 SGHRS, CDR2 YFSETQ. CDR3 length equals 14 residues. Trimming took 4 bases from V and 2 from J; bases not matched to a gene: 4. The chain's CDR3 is CASSPGQGAYEQYF. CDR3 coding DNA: TGCGCCAGCAGCCCGGGACAGGGTGCCTACGAGCAGTACTTC.

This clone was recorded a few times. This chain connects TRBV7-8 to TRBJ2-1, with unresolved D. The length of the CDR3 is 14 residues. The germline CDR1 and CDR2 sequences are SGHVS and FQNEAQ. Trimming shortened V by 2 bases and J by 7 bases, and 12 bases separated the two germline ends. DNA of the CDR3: TGTGCCAGCAGCTTAACTCTCCGTCCTAATGAGCAGTTCTTC. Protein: CASSLTLRPNEQFF.

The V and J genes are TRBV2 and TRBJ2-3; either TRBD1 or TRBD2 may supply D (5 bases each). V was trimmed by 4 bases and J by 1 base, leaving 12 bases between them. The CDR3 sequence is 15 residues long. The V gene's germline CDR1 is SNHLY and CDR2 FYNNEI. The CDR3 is CASSGRQGGTDTQYF. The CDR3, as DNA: TGTGCCAGCAGTGGGCGGCAGGGAGGCACAGATACGCAGTATTTT.

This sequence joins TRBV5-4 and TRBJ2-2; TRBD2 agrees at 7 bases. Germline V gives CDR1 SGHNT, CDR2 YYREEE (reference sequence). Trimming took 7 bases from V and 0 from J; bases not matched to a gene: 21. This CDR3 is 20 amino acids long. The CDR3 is CASGAGRGTSLFANTGELFF. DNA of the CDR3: TGTGCCAGCGGGGCCGGGCGGGGGACCTCCCTTTTCGCGAACACCGGGGAGCTGTTTTTT. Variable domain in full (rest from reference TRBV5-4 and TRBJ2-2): ETGVTQSPTHLIKTRGQQVTLRCSSQSGHNTVSWYQQALGQGPQFIFQYYREEENGRGNFPPRFSGLQFPNYSSELNVNALELDDSALYLCASGAGRGTSLFANTGELFFGEGSRLTVL.

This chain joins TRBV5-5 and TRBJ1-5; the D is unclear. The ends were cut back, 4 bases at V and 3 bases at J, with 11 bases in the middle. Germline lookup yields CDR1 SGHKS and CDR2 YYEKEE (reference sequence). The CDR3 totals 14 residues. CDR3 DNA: TGTGCCAGCAGCAAGAGGGTTTTCAATCAGCCCCAGCATTTT. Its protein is CASSKRVFNQPQHF.

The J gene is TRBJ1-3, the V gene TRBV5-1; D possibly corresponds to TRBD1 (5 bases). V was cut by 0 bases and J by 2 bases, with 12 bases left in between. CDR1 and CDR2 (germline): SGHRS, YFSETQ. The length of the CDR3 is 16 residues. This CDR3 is CASSLDPGLTGNTIYF. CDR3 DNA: TGCGCCAGCAGCTTGGACCCGGGACTAACTGGAAACACCATATATTTT.

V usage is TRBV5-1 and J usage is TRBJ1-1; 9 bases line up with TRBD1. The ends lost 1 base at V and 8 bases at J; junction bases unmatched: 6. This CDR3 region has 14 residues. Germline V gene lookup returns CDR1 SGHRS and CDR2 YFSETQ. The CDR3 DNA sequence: TGCGCCAGCAGCTTGACAGGGGGCTCATCGGAAGCTTTCTTT. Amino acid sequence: CASSLTGGSSEAFF.

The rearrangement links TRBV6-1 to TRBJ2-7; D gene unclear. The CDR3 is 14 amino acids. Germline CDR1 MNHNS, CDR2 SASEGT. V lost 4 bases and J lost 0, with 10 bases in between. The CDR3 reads CASSADGRSYEQYF. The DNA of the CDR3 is TGTGCCAGCAGTGCGGACGGCCGCTCCTACGAGCAGTACTTC.

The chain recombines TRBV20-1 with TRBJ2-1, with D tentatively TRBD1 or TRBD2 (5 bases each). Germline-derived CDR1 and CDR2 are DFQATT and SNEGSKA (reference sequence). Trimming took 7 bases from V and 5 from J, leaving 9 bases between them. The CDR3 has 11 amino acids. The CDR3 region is CSGLGHNEQFF. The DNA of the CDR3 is TGCAGTGGGTTGGGACACAATGAGCAGTTCTTC.

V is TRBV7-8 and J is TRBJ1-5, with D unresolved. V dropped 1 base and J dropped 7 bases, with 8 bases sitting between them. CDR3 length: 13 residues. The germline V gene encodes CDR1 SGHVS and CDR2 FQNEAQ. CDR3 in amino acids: CASSLEGIQPQHF. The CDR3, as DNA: TGTGCCAGCAGCTTAGAGGGTATCCAGCCCCAGCATTTT. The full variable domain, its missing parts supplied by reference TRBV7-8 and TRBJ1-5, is GAGVSQSPRYKVAKRGQDVALRCDPISGHVSLFWYQQALGQGPEFLTYFQNEAQLDKSGLPSDRFFAERPEGSVSTLKIQRTQQEDSAVYLCASSLEGIQPQHFGDGTRLSIL.

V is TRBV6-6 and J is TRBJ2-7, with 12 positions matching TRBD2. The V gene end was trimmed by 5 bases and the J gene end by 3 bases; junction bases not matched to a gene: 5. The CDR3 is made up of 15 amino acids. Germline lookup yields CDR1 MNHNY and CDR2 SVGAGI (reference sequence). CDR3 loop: CASSRASGRVYEQYF. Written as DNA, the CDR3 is TGTGCCAGCAGTCGAGCTAGCGGGAGGGTCTACGAGCAGTACTTC.

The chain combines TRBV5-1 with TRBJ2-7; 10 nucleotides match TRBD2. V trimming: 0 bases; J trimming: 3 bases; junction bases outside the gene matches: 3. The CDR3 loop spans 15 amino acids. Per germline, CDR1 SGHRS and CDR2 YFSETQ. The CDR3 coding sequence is TGCGCCAGCAGCTTGGATACTAGCGGGATCTACGAGCAGTACTTC. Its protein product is CASSLDTSGIYEQYF.